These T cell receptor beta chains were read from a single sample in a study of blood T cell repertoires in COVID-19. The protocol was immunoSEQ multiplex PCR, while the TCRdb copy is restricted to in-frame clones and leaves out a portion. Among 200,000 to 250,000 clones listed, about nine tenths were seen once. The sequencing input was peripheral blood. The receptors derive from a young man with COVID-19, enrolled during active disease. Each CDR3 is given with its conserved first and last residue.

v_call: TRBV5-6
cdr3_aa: CASSPPRDSLNTEAFF

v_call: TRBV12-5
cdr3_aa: CASGLGAGTVTDTQYF

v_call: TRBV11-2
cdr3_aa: CASSLEGGNIQYF

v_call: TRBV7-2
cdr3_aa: CASSIGSSYEAFF

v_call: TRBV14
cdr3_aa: CASSQEKLWAGQGYTF

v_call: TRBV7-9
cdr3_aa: CASSLRRGQGALGWTQYF

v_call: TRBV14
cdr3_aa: CASSQGVSGVNNEQFF

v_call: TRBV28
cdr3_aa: CASSPGTVVYGYTF

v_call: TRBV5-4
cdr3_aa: CASSPQPGGTYEQYF

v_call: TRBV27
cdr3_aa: CASSSGQGISSPLHF